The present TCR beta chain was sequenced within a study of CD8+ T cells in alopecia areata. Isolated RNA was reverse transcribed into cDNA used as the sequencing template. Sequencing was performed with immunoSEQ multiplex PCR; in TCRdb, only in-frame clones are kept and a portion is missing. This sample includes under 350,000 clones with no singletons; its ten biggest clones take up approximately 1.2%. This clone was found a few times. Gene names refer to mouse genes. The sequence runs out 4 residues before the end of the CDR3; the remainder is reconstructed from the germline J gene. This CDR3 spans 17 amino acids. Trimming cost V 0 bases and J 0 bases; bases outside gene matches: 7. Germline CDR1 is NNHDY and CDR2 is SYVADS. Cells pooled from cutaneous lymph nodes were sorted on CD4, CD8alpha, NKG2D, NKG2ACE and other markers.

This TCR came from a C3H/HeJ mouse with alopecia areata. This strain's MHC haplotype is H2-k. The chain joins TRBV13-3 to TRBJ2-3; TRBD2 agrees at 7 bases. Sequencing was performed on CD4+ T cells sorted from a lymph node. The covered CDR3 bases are TGTGCCAGCAGTGATGCAGTCTGGGGGACTAGTGCAGAA. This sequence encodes CASSDAVWGTSAE. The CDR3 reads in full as CASSDAVWGTSAETLYF.